This T cell receptor beta chain emerged from a study of control samples from healthy donors and cancer patients. V gave up 6 bases and J gave up 7 bases; unmatched junction bases: 6. The germline V gene encodes CDR1 SNHLY and CDR2 FYNNEI. The CDR3 sequence is 14 residues long. Sequencing used immunoSEQ multiplex PCR; TCRdb keeps in-frame clones, though not all of them. The data contain approximately 49,000 clones, approximately 86% of them seen just once; the ten biggest clones take up about 3%. V gene TRBV2 combines with J gene TRBJ2-2; 9 bases line up with TRBD1. The sequenced sample was PBMCs. The clonotype originates from a woman aged 50 to 60 with lung cancer. Written as DNA, the CDR3 is TGTGCCAGCAGCCGGGACAGGGAGGACGGGGAGCTGTTTTTT. This gives the protein CASSRDREDGELFF.